These 5 T cell receptor beta chains came from one sample sequenced in a study of T cells in tuberculosis. Using immunoSEQ multiplex PCR, the repertoire was profiled, and TCRdb retains in-frame clones only, with some absent. Found here are tens of thousands of clones, roughly 95% of them singletons; the top ten hold around 4%. Time point indicated: new active TB diagnosis, blood taken before or within 7 days of starting treatment. Sequences were derived from PBMCs, sampled at tuberculosis diagnosis. These receptor sequences come from an adult with tuberculosis.

This chain links TRBV25-1 with TRBJ2-7, with 9 positions matching TRBD2. This CDR3 comprises 14 residues. Trimming cost V 2 bases and J 6 bases; bases outside gene matches: 5. Germline V gene data show CDR1 as MGHDK and CDR2 as SYGVNS. The CDR3 region is CASSERGGGSEQYF. In DNA form, the CDR3 reads TGTGCCAGCAGTGAACGCGGGGGGGGCTCCGAGCAGTACTTC.

The rearrangement links TRBV15 to TRBJ2-1; maybe TRBD2 (6 bases). Germline CDR1 LNHNV, CDR2 YYDKDF (reference sequence). The CDR3 spans 16 residues. The V gene lost 0 bases and the J gene lost 2 bases, with 11 bases spanning the gap. CDR3 coding DNA: TGTGCCACCAGCAGAGATTTACCGGGGGCCTACAATGAGCAGTTCTTC. Translation: CATSRDLPGAYNEQFF.

This clone has a single count. The rearrangement links TRBV28 to TRBJ2-2; TRBD1 is a possible D gene (6 bases). V lost 6 bases and J lost 7, with 15 bases in between. The germline CDR1 and CDR2 sequences are MDHEN and SYDVKM. This CDR3 has 14 amino acids. The CDR3 region is CASRFLKGVGELFF. The DNA of the CDR3 is TGTGCCAGCAGATTCCTTAAGGGGGTCGGGGAGCTGTTTTTT. The full variable domain, with the rest looked up from reference TRBV28 and TRBJ2-2, is DVKVTQSSRYLVKRTGEKVFLECVQDMDHENMFWYRQDPGLGLRLIYFSYDVKMKEKGDIPEGYSVSREKKERFSLILESASTNQTSMYLCASRFLKGVGELFFGEGSRLTVL.

V is TRBV19 and J is TRBJ1-1; D not certain. Germline CDR1 reads LNHDA; CDR2 reads SQIVND (reference sequence). V gave up 7 bases and J gave up 4 bases, with 13 bases separating them. The CDR3 covers 13 residues. CDR3 residues: CASIYGRSTEAFF. The CDR3 bases are TGTGCCAGTATTTACGGGAGGAGCACTGAAGCTTTCTTT.

This rearrangement joins TRBV5-6 to TRBJ2-7; 7 positions match TRBD1. This CDR3 region has 15 residues. Looked up from germline, CDR1 is SGHDT and CDR2 is YYEEEE. The ends lost 5 bases at V and 3 bases at J; junction bases unmatched: 11. Here the CDR3 reads CASSLLPGQHYEQYF. The CDR3 coding sequence is TGTGCCAGCAGTCTCCTCCCGGGACAGCACTACGAGCAGTACTTC.